This T cell receptor (beta chain) was obtained from a study of blood T cell repertoires in COVID-19. Study details: The United States, Italy and Spain provided the acute and convalescent COVID-19 samples. Nucleic acid was either cDNA or gDNA, and it came from T cells, B-cell-depleted T cells, or PBMCs.

The V and J ends lost 5 bases and 5 bases, in that order; junction bases with no gene match: 6. The CDR3 runs 14 residues. From germline, CDR1 is KGHSH and CDR2 LQKENI. Original handling: Quantification of nucleated cells was approximated via reference gene primer amplification. Measured with immunoSEQ multiplex PCR; TCRdb has only the in-frame clones, and not every one. V and J calls and clone size are those listed in that table; D and trimming were worked out from the DNA. Here the sample spans 150,000 to 170,000 clones, 70% to 90% being singletons. Enrollment of patients from Seattle took place during active infection, with longitudinal follow-up.

The J gene is TRBJ1-1, the V gene TRBV18; 9 positions match TRBD1. This receptor was taken from a woman aged 60-75 years with COVID-19, enrolled during active disease. Sequencing input: peripheral blood. In DNA form, the CDR3 reads TGTGCCAGCTCAGCTACAGGGGGCTGGACTGAAGCTTTCTTT. Amino acids: CASSATGGWTEAFF.